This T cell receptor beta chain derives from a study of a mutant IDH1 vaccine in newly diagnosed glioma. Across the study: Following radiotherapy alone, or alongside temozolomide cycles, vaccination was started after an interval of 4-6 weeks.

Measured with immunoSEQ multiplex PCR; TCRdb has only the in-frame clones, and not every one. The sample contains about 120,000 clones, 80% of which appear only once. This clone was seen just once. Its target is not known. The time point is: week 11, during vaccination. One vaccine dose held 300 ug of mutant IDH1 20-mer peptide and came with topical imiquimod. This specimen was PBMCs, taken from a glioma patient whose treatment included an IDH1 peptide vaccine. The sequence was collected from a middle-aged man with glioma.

For the CDR3, the DNA is TGTGCCAGTAGCGACAGATCCTACAATGAGCAGTTCTTC. Protein: CASSDRSYNEQFF. V and J are TRBV19 and TRBJ2-1; D perhaps matches TRBD1 (5 bases). The length of the CDR3 is 13 residues. V was trimmed by 6 bases and J by 1 base, leaving 7 bases between them. Looked up from germline, CDR1 is LNHDA and CDR2 is SQIVND (reference sequence).